Below, 29 T cell receptor beta chains from the same sample are listed, as sequenced in a study of shared clonotypes between healthy human individuals. Sequencing used immunoSEQ multiplex PCR; TCRdb keeps in-frame clones, though not all of them. The table records 2.3 million or so clones, approximately 93% of them present only once. The sequenced sample was naive CD4+ T cells from PBMCs. Documented subset: CD45RA+ positively selected. The receptors were sampled from a man between 18 and 35 years old in good health. Some clones in this sample may be carry-over from other donors' samples.

This chain links TRBV7-9 with TRBJ2-3, with TRBD1 identical over 9 bases. After removal of 6 bases from V and 0 bases from J, the junction contained 4 bases not matched to a gene. Germline V gene data show CDR1 as SEHNR and CDR2 as FQNEAQ (reference sequence). This CDR3 comprises 15 residues. In nucleotides, the CDR3 is TGTGCCAGCAGTGCGGACAGGGGAAGCACAGATACGCAGTATTTT. As protein: CASSADRGSTDTQYF.

This chain connects TRBV11-2 to TRBJ2-5; possibly TRBD2 for D (6 bases). The closer fit of TRBJ2-7 to the DNA end suggests the J call may be wrong. The CDR3 spans 13 residues. Germline V CDR1 and CDR2: SGHAT, FQNNGV. The CDR3 loop reads CASSPLAGHEQYF. CDR3 DNA: TGTGCCAGCAGCCCGCTGGCGGGGCACGAGCAGTACTTC.

The V and J genes are TRBV7-9 and TRBJ2-7; the D gene could be TRBD1 or TRBD2 (5 bases each). The germline CDR1 and CDR2 sequences are SEHNR and FQNEAQ (reference sequence). The CDR3 is 14 residues long. V was pared by 5 bases and J by 12 bases, with 23 bases between. The DNA of the CDR3 is TGTGCCAGCAGCCACCGGTTCGGGACCTCAAGACTGTACTTC. Its protein product is CASSHRFGTSRLYF.

This chain connects TRBV6-5 to TRBJ1-6; D is ambiguous. The CDR3 loop spans 15 amino acids. From germline, CDR1 is MNHEY and CDR2 SVGAGI. The germline V and J ends were trimmed by 6 bases and 7 bases, with 16 bases remaining between them. CDR3 DNA: TGTGCCAGCAGCCGACTACGGGCTAGAAATTCACCCCTCCACTTT. Protein sequence: CASSRLRARNSPLHF.

The genes are TRBV10-1 and TRBJ1-1; TRBD1 aligns across 7 bases. Looked up from germline, CDR1 is WNHNN and CDR2 is SYGVQD (reference sequence). V shed 6 bases, J shed 4 bases, and the junction held 5 bases outside the gene matches. CDR3 length: 13 residues. CDR3 coding DNA: TGCGCCAGCAGGCCCCAGGGGGGCACTGAAGCTTTCTTT. Its translation is CASRPQGGTEAFF.

The genes are TRBV19 and TRBJ1-3; 7 positions match TRBD1. CDR1 and CDR2 from the germline V gene are LNHDA and SQIVND (reference sequence). Trimming cost V 5 bases and J 0 bases; bases outside gene matches: 4. The CDR3 spans 15 residues. The CDR3 DNA follows: TGTGCCAGTAGTCCGACAGGGAGCTCTGGAAACACCATATATTTT. Protein sequence: CASSPTGSSGNTIYF.

The chain employs TRBV18 and TRBJ1-5; tentative D call: TRBD1 (6 bases). Germline CDR1 reads KGHSH; CDR2 reads LQKENI. Trimming removed 3 bases at V and 2 bases at J, with 14 bases between. The CDR3 covers 16 residues. The chain's CDR3 is CASSPQGPAGNQPQHF. In DNA, the CDR3 is TGTGCCAGCTCACCCCAGGGGCCCGCTGGCAATCAGCCCCAGCATTTT.

The rearrangement links TRBV19 to TRBJ2-6; the D gene is possibly TRBD1 (6 bases). Germline-derived CDR1 and CDR2 are LNHDA and SQIVND (reference sequence). The length of the CDR3 is 20 residues. Between the trimmed V and J ends, which lost 7 bases and 0 bases, there was a span of 25 bases. The CDR3 spells CASTNRFRGREYSGANVLTF. Written as DNA, the CDR3 is TGTGCCAGTACCAATAGATTCAGGGGCAGGGAATACTCTGGGGCCAACGTCCTGACTTTC.

About this clone itself: The sample has other DNA sequences that encode this CDR3 too. The chain employs TRBV18 and TRBJ1-5; unclear D gene. The CDR3 covers 14 residues. Germline CDR1 and CDR2: KGHSH and LQKENI. Between the trimmed V and J ends, which lost 2 bases and 1 base, there was a span of 6 bases. The CDR3 region is CASSPDYSNQPQHF. The CDR3 DNA reads TGTGCCAGCTCACCAGATTACAGCAATCAGCCCCAGCATTTT.

J is TRBJ2-1 and V is TRBV2; a weak D match, TRBD2 (6 bases). V lost 0 bases and J lost 8, with 20 bases in between. Looked up from germline, CDR1 is SNHLY and CDR2 is FYNNEI. The CDR3 is made up of 17 amino acids. CDR3: CASSEALGGEGLDEQFF. The CDR3 DNA reads TGTGCCAGCAGTGAAGCGCTTGGGGGTGAGGGACTCGATGAGCAGTTCTTC.

This chain links TRBV19 with TRBJ1-1; perhaps TRBD1 as D (6 bases). The ends were cut back, 3 bases at V and 5 bases at J, with 13 bases in the middle. Germline CDR1 reads LNHDA; CDR2 reads SQIVND (reference sequence). The length of the CDR3 is 14 residues. CDR3 residues: CASSMLGGRTEAFF. CDR3 bases: TGTGCCAGTAGTATGTTGGGGGGCCGTACTGAAGCTTTCTTT.

The rearrangement links TRBV28 to TRBJ2-2; weak D call: TRBD1 (5 bases). The V and J ends lost 5 bases and 7 bases respectively, with 14 bases between them. Looked up from germline, CDR1 is MDHEN and CDR2 is SYDVKM. This CDR3 contains 14 residues. Written as DNA, the CDR3 is TGTGCCAGCAGTCGGCAGGGATCAATCGGGGAGCTGTTTTTT. Its protein is CASSRQGSIGELFF.

The rearrangement uses TRBV9 and TRBJ2-1, with a weak D call TRBD2 (6 bases). Trimming took 0 bases from V and 6 from J, leaving 16 bases between them. This CDR3 has 16 residues. Germline V gene data show CDR1 as SGDLS and CDR2 as YYNGEE. The CDR3 sequence is CASSVGVYGSGNEQFF. The CDR3 bases are TGTGCCAGCAGCGTAGGTGTGTACGGGAGCGGCAATGAGCAGTTCTTC.

Note on this clone: Additional DNA sequences in this sample encode the identical CDR3. The rearrangement joins TRBV9 to TRBJ1-1; unclear D gene. The CDR3 length is 13 residues. V was clipped by 2 bases and J by 2 bases, with 7 bases between them. CDR1 and CDR2 from the germline V gene are SGDLS and YYNGEE. Here the CDR3 reads CASSVSRNTEAFF. The DNA of the CDR3 is TGTGCCAGCAGCGTTTCCAGAAACACTGAAGCTTTCTTT. The whole variable domain, filled in from reference TRBV9 and TRBJ1-1, reads DSGVTQTPKHLITATGQRVTLRCSPRSGDLSVYWYQQSLDQGLQFLIQYYNGEERAKGNILERFSAQQFPDLHSELNLSSLELGDSALYFCASSVSRNTEAFFGQGTRLTVV.

V and J are TRBV28 and TRBJ1-1; no definite D call. The CDR3 runs to 14 residues. Germline V gene data show CDR1 as MDHEN and CDR2 as SYDVKM. V was pared by 1 base and J by 3 bases, with 9 bases between. The CDR3 reads CASSLYGGYTEAFF. CDR3 DNA: TGTGCCAGCAGTTTATATGGCGGATACACTGAAGCTTTCTTT.

The gene calls are TRBV4-1 and TRBJ1-5, with TRBD1 matching over 7 bases. This CDR3 has 13 amino acids. Per the germline V gene, CDR1 is MGHRA and CDR2 is YSYEKL. The junction had 3 bases not matched to a gene; V was cut back by 5 bases and J by 5 bases. The CDR3 bases are TGCGCCAGCAGCGACAGGGTCGATCAGCCCCAGCATTTT. It specifies CASSDRVDQPQHF.

V is TRBV2 and J is TRBJ2-7; 7 nucleotides match TRBD2. This CDR3 has 13 amino acids. The V segment lost 2 bases and the J segment 6 bases; nucleotides outside the gene matches: 4. Germline V lookup: CDR1 SNHLY, CDR2 FYNNEI. The CDR3 reads CASSEISGGEQYF. CDR3 bases: TGTGCCAGCAGTGAAATCTCGGGGGGCGAGCAGTACTTC. Combining the CDR3 with reference TRBV2 and TRBJ2-7 gives the whole variable domain EPEVTQTPSHQVTQMGQEVILRCVPISNHLYFYWYRQILGQKVEFLVSFYNNEISEKSEIFDDQFSVERPDGSNFTLKIRSTKLEDSAMYFCASSEISGGEQYFGPGTRLTVT.

The rearrangement joins TRBV11-2 to TRBJ2-2; D gene uncertain. In germline, CDR1 is SGHAT, CDR2 FQNNGV. Trimming removed 5 bases at V and 1 base at J, with 14 bases between. The CDR3 runs 16 residues. In DNA, the CDR3 is TGTGCCAGCAGCCAGCAGTCCGCTCTGAACACCGGGGAGCTGTTTTTT. As protein: CASSQQSALNTGELFF.

The chain joins TRBV5-1 to TRBJ1-2, with TRBD1 as a possible D gene (5 bases). V gave up 2 bases and J gave up 0 bases, with 14 bases separating them. This CDR3 comprises 16 residues. Germline lookup yields CDR1 SGHRS and CDR2 YFSETQ. This CDR3 is CASSFAGTPTNYGYTF. The DNA of the CDR3 is TGCGCCAGCAGCTTCGCTGGGACGCCCACTAACTATGGCTACACCTTC.

The rearrangement joins TRBV28 to TRBJ2-7; 10 bases match TRBD1. Germline loops: CDR1 MDHEN, CDR2 SYDVKM. The CDR3 loop spans 16 amino acids. V dropped 5 bases and J dropped 0; count of bases not matched to a gene: 7. Here the CDR3 DNA reads TGTGCCAGCAGTCCGCGGGGACAGGGGACCTCCTACGAGCAGTACTTC. The encoded protein is CASSPRGQGTSYEQYF. The full variable domain, in which reference TRBV28 and TRBJ2-7 provide the parts outside the CDR3, is DVKVTQSSRYLVKRTGEKVFLECVQDMDHENMFWYRQDPGLGLRLIYFSYDVKMKEKGDIPEGYSVSREKKERFSLILESASTNQTSMYLCASSPRGQGTSYEQYFGPGTRLTVT.

The chain carries TRBV5-1 and TRBJ2-3; TRBD1 or TRBD2 may be the D gene (5 bases each). Germline CDR1 is SGHRS and CDR2 is YFSETQ. The CDR3 runs 15 residues. Deletions cut 7 bases from V and 0 bases from J, with 15 bases between. CDR3 in amino acids: CASGVGPTSTDTQYF. In DNA form, the CDR3 reads TGCGCCAGCGGGGTGGGACCAACTAGCACAGATACGCAGTATTTT.

The chain is built from TRBV4-1 and TRBJ1-4, with D uncertain. Germline assignment: CDR1 MGHRA and CDR2 YSYEKL. The CDR3 covers 14 residues. Deletions cut 4 bases from V and 4 bases from J, with 10 bases between. CDR3 nucleotide sequence: TGCGCCAGCAGCCCCCTGGGCGGTAATGAAAAACTGTTTTTT. It yields the protein CASSPLGGNEKLFF.

The rearrangement uses TRBV28 and TRBJ1-2; possible D gene TRBD1, 5 bases. Germline V lookup: CDR1 MDHEN, CDR2 SYDVKM. V was pared by 4 bases and J by 5 bases, with 11 bases between. The CDR3 has 13 residues. This CDR3 is CASSSVGRYGYTF. In DNA, the CDR3 is TGTGCCAGCAGTTCGGTGGGGCGATATGGCTACACCTTC.

Of note for this clone: Distinct nucleotide sequences in the sample also encode this CDR3. The chain joins TRBV7-6 to TRBJ2-7; D remains unclear. The ends were cut back, 5 bases at V and 1 base at J, with 9 bases in the middle. The CDR3 consists of 13 residues. Germline V lookup: CDR1 SGHVS, CDR2 FNYEAQ. The CDR3 bases are TGTGCCAGCAGCCCAGGCGGATCCTACGAGCAGTACTTC. Translation: CASSPGGSYEQYF.

The V call is TRBV27, the J call TRBJ2-4; 8 bases are a match to TRBD1. The trim removed 6 bases at V and 0 bases at J, leaving 4 bases unmatched. The CDR3 sequence is 15 residues long. Germline V gene sequence: CDR1 MNHEY, CDR2 SMNVEV (reference sequence). The CDR3 protein is CASSRDRLAKNIQYF. The CDR3 region has the DNA TGTGCCAGCAGCCGGGACAGGTTAGCCAAAAACATTCAGTACTTC.

This chain links TRBV30 with TRBJ2-1; 10 bases match TRBD1. The CDR3 runs 14 residues. V was clipped by 0 bases and J by 7 bases; unmatched bases: 3. The germline gives CDR1 GTSNPN, CDR2 SVGIG (reference sequence). CDR3 amino acids: CAWSVGQGVNEQFF. The CDR3, as DNA: TGTGCCTGGAGTGTAGGACAGGGGGTGAATGAGCAGTTCTTC.

This rearrangement joins TRBV18 to TRBJ1-4, with a possible D match to TRBD1 (5 bases). V lost 3 bases and J 5 bases, leaving 10 bases between the germline ends. Germline CDR1 and CDR2: KGHSH and LQKENI. This CDR3 is 14 amino acids long. The CDR3 reads CASSPSEGNEKLFF. The CDR3 DNA sequence: TGTGCCAGCTCACCTTCCGAGGGGAATGAAAAACTGTTTTTT.

The V gene is TRBV5-1, the J gene TRBJ2-1, with 13 bases lining up with TRBD2. The germline gives CDR1 SGHRS, CDR2 YFSETQ. Germline trimming cut 4 bases from V and 6 bases from J; bases unmatched to any gene: 7. CDR3 length equals 16 residues. DNA of the CDR3: TGCGCCAGCAGCCAAGGACTAGCGGGAGTTCTCAATGAGCAGTTCTTC. It specifies CASSQGLAGVLNEQFF.

This rearrangement joins TRBV5-8 to TRBJ2-7; no clear D gene. CDR3 length: 12 amino acids. Germline loops: CDR1 SGHTS, CDR2 YDEGEE. V was pared by 0 bases and J by 6 bases, with 7 bases between. The DNA of the CDR3 is TGTGCCAGCAGCTTGGTGTTCGGCGAGCAGTACTTC. Its translation is CASSLVFGEQYF.